This T cell receptor (beta chain) derives from a study of Ad26.COV2.S vaccination and SARS-CoV-2 variants. CDR1 SGHTA and CDR2 FQGNSA come from the germline V gene. The ends lost 0 bases at V and 4 bases at J; junction bases unmatched: 6. The CDR3 sequence is 17 residues long. Sequencing was performed with immunoSEQ multiplex PCR; in TCRdb, only in-frame clones are kept and a portion is missing. The table lists roughly 380,000 clones, 92% of them singletons, with about 3.8% in the top ten. General study points: Possibly, TCR breadth and depth analyses underestimated total T cell responses. Vaccinated individuals (as opposed to placebo recipients) had higher spike-specific TCR breadth.

Concerning this clone: Its matching antigen is unknown.

The V gene is TRBV7-2, the J gene TRBJ2-5, with 12 bases fitting TRBD2. The TCR sequence derives from a human donor who had recovered from COVID-19. The sequencing used peripheral blood, collected after recovery from COVID-19. The CDR3 DNA follows: TGTGCCAGCAGCTTAGCGGCTAGCGGGGGGGCAGGAGAGACCCAGTACTTC. This codes for CASSLAASGGAGETQYF.